These 26 T cell receptor beta chains were sequenced from one sample in a study of TIL therapy for anti-PD-1-resistant metastatic lung cancer. The immunoSEQ assay was v3. Assay: immunoSEQ multiplex PCR; the TCRdb copy retains only in-frame clones and omits some. The sample comprises under 55,000 clones, 79% of which are singletons, and about 5% rests with the top ten. As to time point: pre-treatment sample, taken before nivolumab and TIL therapy. Sequencing was performed on blood, taken at baseline. The origin of the receptors is a woman aged 30 to 85 with non-small cell lung cancer.

The V and J genes are TRBV19 and TRBJ2-2; tentative D call: TRBD1 (6 bases). The CDR3 runs to 14 residues. CDR1 is LNHDA and CDR2 is SQIVND in the germline V gene (reference sequence). The germline V and J ends were trimmed by 2 bases and 3 bases, with 7 bases remaining between them. DNA of the CDR3: TGTGCCAGTAGTATAAAGGGGGACACCGGGGAGCTGTTTTTT. Its translation is CASSIKGDTGELFF.

There are a few counts of this clone. This chain joins TRBV5-8 and TRBJ1-2; D gene uncertain. V lost 2 bases and J lost 4, with 9 bases in between. Germline V CDR1 and CDR2: SGHTS, YDEGEE. CDR3 length equals 13 residues. CDR3 in DNA: TGTGCCAGCAGCTTTCGCACAGCCTATGGCTACACCTTC. Residues: CASSFRTAYGYTF.

The chain carries TRBV9 and TRBJ2-3, with TRBD1 identical over 9 bases. V shed 3 bases, J shed 2 bases, and the junction held 7 bases outside the gene matches. The CDR3 has 16 residues. CDR1 SGDLS and CDR2 YYNGEE come from the germline V gene. The chain's CDR3 is CASSESGTGITDTQYF. The CDR3 bases are TGTGCCAGCAGCGAATCCGGGACAGGGATCACAGATACGCAGTATTTT.

The V call is TRBV11-2, the J call TRBJ2-2; 9 nucleotides agree with TRBD1. Trimming at V came to 5 bases and at J to 7 bases, leaving 8 bases not matched to a gene. Germline values: CDR1 SGHAT, CDR2 FQNNGV. The CDR3 totals 15 residues. In DNA form, the CDR3 reads TGTGCCAGCAGCCCTGGGACAGGGAGTGGCGGGGAGCTGTTTTTT. Amino acid sequence: CASSPGTGSGGELFF. The full variable domain, in which reference TRBV11-2 and TRBJ2-2 provide the parts outside the CDR3, is EAGVAQSPRYKIIEKRQSVAFWCNPISGHATLYWYQQILGQGPKLLIQFQNNGVVDDSQLPKDRFSAERLKGVDSTLKIQPAKLEDSAVYLCASSPGTGSGGELFFGEGSRLTVL.

This rearrangement joins TRBV2 to TRBJ2-7, with 15 bases matching TRBD2. V was pared by 4 bases and J by 3 bases, with 4 bases of the junction left unmatched. The CDR3 sequence is 16 residues long. Germline CDR1 and CDR2: SNHLY and FYNNEI. The CDR3 here is CASSGTSGREYYEQYF. The CDR3, as DNA: TGTGCCAGCAGTGGGACTAGCGGGAGGGAATACTACGAGCAGTACTTC. Based on the CDR3 plus reference TRBV2 and TRBJ2-7, the full variable domain is EPEVTQTPSHQVTQMGQEVILRCVPISNHLYFYWYRQILGQKVEFLVSFYNNEISEKSEIFDDQFSVERPDGSNFTLKIRSTKLEDSAMYFCASSGTSGREYYEQYFGPGTRLTVT.

The chain has TRBV6-4 and TRBJ1-1; 7 positions agree with TRBD1. This CDR3 has 16 amino acids. After removal of 6 bases from V and 0 bases from J, the junction contained 10 bases not matched to a gene. Germline V gene sequence: CDR1 MRHNA, CDR2 SNTAGT. CDR3 amino acids: CASREQGYLVNTEAFF. CDR3 coding DNA: TGTGCCAGCAGAGAACAGGGGTATCTCGTGAACACTGAAGCTTTCTTT.

V is TRBV6-1 and J is TRBJ1-5; D unresolved. Germline assignment: CDR1 MNHNS and CDR2 SASEGT. The CDR3 covers 11 residues. V lost 1 base and J lost 10, with 5 bases in between. CDR3 sequence: CASSEGRPQHF. The CDR3 DNA sequence: TGTGCCAGCAGTGAAGGGAGACCCCAGCATTTT.

In this sample, this clone turned up a few times. The genes are TRBV30 and TRBJ2-3; TRBD2 might be the D (6 bases). CDR1 is GTSNPN and CDR2 is SVGIG in the germline V gene (reference sequence). V was clipped by 4 bases and J by 0 bases, with 11 bases between them. There are 14 residues in the CDR3. CDR3 region: CAWNAAGSTDTQYF. DNA of the CDR3: TGTGCCTGGAACGCGGCGGGAAGCACAGATACGCAGTATTTT.

The chain uses TRBV21-1 and TRBJ1-3. TRBV21-1 is reported as a pseudogene. The CDR3 is made up of 12 amino acids. CDR3 bases: TGTGCCAGAGGAACTGCTGGAAACACCATATATTTT. It codes for CARGTAGNTIYF.

The chain has TRBV4-2 and TRBJ1-1, with D possibly TRBD1 on 6 matching bases. V was shortened by 0 bases and J by 4 bases, with 12 bases between the two germline ends. The V gene's germline CDR1 is LGHNA and CDR2 YNFKEQ. The CDR3 loop spans 15 amino acids. As DNA, the CDR3 is TGTGCCAGCAGCCAAGATGCAGGGGCGGGCACTGAAGCTTTCTTT. Encoded protein: CASSQDAGAGTEAFF.

V and J are TRBV28 and TRBJ2-3, with TRBD2 matching 7 bases. Germline V gene sequence: CDR1 MDHEN, CDR2 SYDVKM. Losses at the gene ends were 4 bases for V and 2 bases for J; bases not matched to a gene: 6. This CDR3 is 15 amino acids long. The CDR3 loop is CASSSTSAYTDTQYF. CDR3 coding DNA: TGTGCCAGCAGTTCCACTAGCGCCTACACAGATACGCAGTATTTT.

The chain is built from TRBV18 and TRBJ2-1; TRBD1 matches 10 bases. The CDR3 length is 15 residues. Trimming removed 5 bases from V and 9 bases from J; junction bases left unmatched: 10. Germline V CDR1 and CDR2: KGHSH, LQKENI. The CDR3 DNA is TGTGCCAGCTCATCTACAGGGACAGGGGAGTTTGAGCAGTTCTTC. Translation gives CASSSTGTGEFEQFF.

This chain connects TRBV28 to TRBJ2-5, with D perhaps given as TRBD1 or TRBD2 (6 bases each). The CDR3 has 16 amino acids. Germline V gene sequence: CDR1 MDHEN, CDR2 SYDVKM. V lost 5 bases and J lost 4, with 20 bases in between. CDR3 nucleotide sequence: TGTGCCAGCAGTCTGACCCCGGGGGCAGAAGGAGAGACCCAGTACTTC. This sequence encodes CASSLTPGAEGETQYF.

The gene calls are TRBV28 and TRBJ2-3, with 10 bases that match TRBD1. This CDR3 spans 15 amino acids. Per the germline V gene, CDR1 is MDHEN and CDR2 is SYDVKM. With 5 bases clipped from V and 5 bases from J, the junction kept 7 bases outside the gene matches. The DNA of the CDR3 is TGTGCCAGCAGTGCACGAGGGACAGGGGAAGATACGCAGTATTTT. It encodes CASSARGTGEDTQYF.

This rearrangement joins TRBV5-4 to TRBJ1-1; D might be TRBD1 (5 bases). Germline CDR1 and CDR2: SGHNT and YYREEE (reference sequence). V gave up 3 bases and J gave up 4 bases, with 19 bases separating them. The CDR3 consists of 16 residues. This CDR3 reads CASSWDIRASSTEAFF. DNA for the CDR3: TGTGCCAGCAGCTGGGATATCAGGGCAAGCTCCACTGAAGCTTTCTTT.

There are a few counts of this clone. This sequence joins TRBV7-6 and TRBJ1-2; D gene uncertain. The germline V gene has CDR1 SGHVS and CDR2 FNYEAQ. This CDR3 is 13 amino acids long. V lost 6 bases and J lost 6, with 14 bases in between. CDR3 coding DNA: TGTGCCAGCAGGTCCGGCCCCGATGATGGCTACACCTTC. Translation gives CASRSGPDDGYTF.

The chain carries TRBV5-1 and TRBJ2-2; TRBD1 agrees at 7 bases. The CDR3 covers 15 residues. Germline V lookup: CDR1 SGHRS, CDR2 YFSETQ. V lost 4 bases and J lost 7; bases outside the gene matches: 10. CDR3 bases: TGCGCCAGCAGCCCTAGACAGGGAACGGACGGGGAGCTGTTTTTT. Translation gives CASSPRQGTDGELFF. The whole variable domain, remainder taken from reference TRBV5-1 and TRBJ2-2, is KAGVTQTPRYLIKTRGQQVTLSCSPISGHRSVSWYQQTPGQGLQFLFEYFSETQRNKGNFPGRFSGRQFSNSRSEMNVSTLELGDSALYLCASSPRQGTDGELFFGEGSRLTVL.

The chain has TRBV5-1 and TRBJ1-1; tentative D call: TRBD1 (6 bases). CDR1 SGHRS and CDR2 YFSETQ come from the germline V gene. CDR3 length: 12 amino acids. V shed 3 bases and J shed 7 bases, with 10 bases lying between them. CDR3 amino acids: CASSSWTDEAFF. CDR3 DNA sequence: TGCGCCAGCAGCTCTTGGACAGATGAAGCTTTCTTT.

This clone has a handful of counts. This sequence joins TRBV7-3 and TRBJ1-5, with D unclear. Trimming left V 2 bases short and J 4 bases short, with 6 bases between. The CDR3 totals 13 residues. The germline V gene has CDR1 SGHTA and CDR2 FQGTGA. The DNA of the CDR3 is TGTGCCAGCAGCTTATCTGGGAATCAGCCCCAGCATTTT. It codes for CASSLSGNQPQHF.

J is TRBJ1-1 and V is TRBV6-5; D uncertain. The germline CDR1 and CDR2 sequences are MNHEY and SVGAGI. The CDR3 has 12 residues. V was shortened by 2 bases and J by 5 bases, with 6 bases between the two germline ends. This CDR3 is CASSYGGTEAFF. The CDR3 DNA reads TGTGCCAGCAGTTACGGAGGGACTGAAGCTTTCTTT.

This clone was seen only a few times. This chain connects TRBV2 to TRBJ1-5; D is unresolved. Germline lookup yields CDR1 SNHLY and CDR2 FYNNEI. V was trimmed by 5 bases and J by 3 bases, leaving 11 bases between them. The CDR3 consists of 14 residues. The CDR3 spells CASSSDSFNQPQHF. CDR3 DNA: TGTGCCAGCAGTTCGGACTCCTTCAATCAGCCCCAGCATTTT.

The chain is built from TRBV7-9 and TRBJ2-7; D gene unclear. Germline V lookup: CDR1 SEHNR, CDR2 FQNEAQ (reference sequence). CDR3 length: 14 amino acids. Trimming pared 3 bases from V and 2 bases from J, leaving 11 bases between. The CDR3 nucleotides are TGTGCCAGCAGCTTCGGACCGAAAACCTACGAGCAGTACTTC. It translates to CASSFGPKTYEQYF. The full variable domain, rest sourced from reference TRBV7-9 and TRBJ2-7, is DTGVSQNPRHKITKRGQNVTFRCDPISEHNRLYWYRQTLGQGPEFLTYFQNEAQLEKSRLLSDRFSAERPKGSFSTLEIQRTEQGDSAMYLCASSFGPKTYEQYFGPGTRLTVT.

The chain carries TRBV19 and TRBJ2-6; the D is unclear. CDR3 length equals 15 residues. V was clipped by 7 bases and J by 0 bases, with 10 bases between them. CDR1 is LNHDA, CDR2 SQIVND, per germline (reference sequence). This CDR3 reads CASKYADSGANVLTF. The CDR3 region has the DNA TGTGCCAGTAAGTACGCGGACTCTGGGGCCAACGTCCTGACTTTC. Filled out from reference TRBV19 and TRBJ2-6, the complete variable domain reads DGGITQSPKYLFRKEGQNVTLSCEQNLNHDAMYWYRQDPGQGLRLIYYSQIVNDFQKGDIAEGYSVSREKKESFPLTVTSAQKNPTAFYLCASKYADSGANVLTFGAGSRLTVL.

The CDR3 DNA follows: TGTGCCAGCAGCTCAACAGGGAGACGGGGCACTGAAGCTTTCTTT. Translating it yields CASSSTGRRGTEAFF. V is TRBV7-2 and J is TRBJ1-1; a weak D match, TRBD1 (6 bases). V lost 4 bases and J 4 bases, leaving 16 bases between the germline ends. The length of the CDR3 is 15 residues. Germline V gene sequence: CDR1 SGHTA, CDR2 FQGNSA.

The chain recombines TRBV9 with TRBJ2-3; possible D gene TRBD2, 5 bases. Germline CDR1 SGDLS, CDR2 YYNGEE. This CDR3 is 14 amino acids long. Trimming removed 2 bases from V and 6 bases from J, with 13 bases in between. The CDR3 loop is CASSVTTQADTQYF. CDR3 coding DNA: TGTGCCAGCAGCGTGACTACCCAGGCCGATACGCAGTATTTT. The complete variable domain, with remaining parts taken from reference TRBV9 and TRBJ2-3, reads DSGVTQTPKHLITATGQRVTLRCSPRSGDLSVYWYQQSLDQGLQFLIQYYNGEERAKGNILERFSAQQFPDLHSELNLSSLELGDSALYFCASSVTTQADTQYFGPGTRLTVL.

The genes are TRBV28 and TRBJ2-7, with unresolved D. Germline assignment: CDR1 MDHEN and CDR2 SYDVKM. Trimming stripped 3 bases from V and 2 bases from J, with 8 bases between. The CDR3 extends over 13 amino acids. The CDR3 spells CASSLVPTYEQYF. The CDR3 DNA sequence: TGTGCCAGCAGTTTGGTTCCGACCTACGAGCAGTACTTC.